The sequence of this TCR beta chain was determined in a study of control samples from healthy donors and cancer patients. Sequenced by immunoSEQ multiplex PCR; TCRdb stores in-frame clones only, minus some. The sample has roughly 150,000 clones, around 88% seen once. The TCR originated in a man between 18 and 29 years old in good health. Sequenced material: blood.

CDR3 residues: CASSFSGLASYEQYF. CDR3 DNA: TGCGCCAGCAGCTTCTCGGGACTAGCCTCCTACGAGCAGTACTTC. The V gene is TRBV5-1, the J gene TRBJ2-7; 9 bases agree with TRBD2. The CDR3 is 15 residues long. Unmatched junction bases numbered 3, after V lost 2 bases and J lost 0 bases. The germline gives CDR1 SGHRS, CDR2 YFSETQ.